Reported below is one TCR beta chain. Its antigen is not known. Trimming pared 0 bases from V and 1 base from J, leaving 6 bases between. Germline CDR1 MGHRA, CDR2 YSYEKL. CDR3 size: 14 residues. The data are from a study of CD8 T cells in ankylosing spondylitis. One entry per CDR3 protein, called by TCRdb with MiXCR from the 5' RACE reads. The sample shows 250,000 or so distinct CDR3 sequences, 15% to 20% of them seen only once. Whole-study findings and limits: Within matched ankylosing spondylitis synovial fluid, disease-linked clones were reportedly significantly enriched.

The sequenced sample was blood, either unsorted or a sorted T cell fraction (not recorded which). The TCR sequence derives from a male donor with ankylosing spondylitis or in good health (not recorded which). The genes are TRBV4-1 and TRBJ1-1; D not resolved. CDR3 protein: CASSQDRTNTEAFF. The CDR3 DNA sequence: TGCGCCAGCAGCCAAGATCGAACGAACACTGAAGCTTTCTTT.